These 28 T cell receptor beta chains originate from one sample sequenced in a study of cytomegalovirus exposure and HLA in healthy donors. PCR was performed using 60 Vbeta and 13 Jbeta primers. The protocol was immunoSEQ multiplex PCR, while the TCRdb copy is restricted to in-frame clones and leaves out a portion. There are roughly 130,000 clones in the sample; approximately 78% occur only once, and around 6.4% lies in the top ten. Material: PBMCs. The source of these receptors is a woman in her thirties or forties in good health and CMV-seropositive.

A note on this clone: Lacking the conserved final phenylalanine or tryptophan, this CDR3 likely reflects a read error. V and J are TRBV11-3 and TRBJ2-7, with TRBD1 identical over 7 bases. Germline V gene sequence: CDR1 SGHNT, CDR2 YENEEA. V was clipped by 3 bases and J by 3 bases; unmatched bases: 17. This CDR3 contains 18 residues. CDR3 nucleotides: TGTGCCAGCAGCTTCGACAGGGTAGGACGGTATGGGCGCTACGAGCAGTACCTC. Its translation is CASSFDRVGRYGRYEQYL.

This clone was detected a few times. This chain joins TRBV27 and TRBJ2-1; maybe TRBD2 (6 bases). This CDR3 has 18 residues. V was clipped by 6 bases and J by 0 bases, with 21 bases between them. Germline loops: CDR1 MNHEY, CDR2 SMNVEV (reference sequence). The CDR3 nucleotides read TGTGCCAGCAGCTCCCCTTTTGCGACGGGGGACTCCTACAATGAGCAGTTCTTC. Its translation: CASSSPFATGDSYNEQFF.

This clone was picked up a small number of times. This chain uses TRBV11-2 with TRBJ1-1; TRBD1 matches 8 bases. The V gene's germline CDR1 is SGHAT and CDR2 FQNNGV. J was trimmed by 6 bases and V by 5 bases; bases with no gene match: 2. The CDR3 runs 12 residues. This chain's CDR3 is CASSVDRAEAFF. The CDR3 nucleotides read TGTGCCAGCAGCGTGGACAGGGCTGAAGCTTTCTTT.

The chain employs TRBV5-4 and TRBJ1-3, with D possibly matching TRBD1 (6 bases). This CDR3 is built from 13 residues. In germline, CDR1 is SGHNT, CDR2 YYREEE (reference sequence). With 4 bases removed from V and 4 bases from J, the gap between germline ends came to 9 bases. Here the CDR3 reads CASSPTGGNTIYF. CDR3 coding DNA: TGTGCCAGCAGCCCCACAGGGGGAAACACCATATATTTT.

The chain combines TRBV10-1 with TRBJ1-5, with TRBD1 matching 7 bases. Trimming removed 3 bases from V and 7 bases from J; junction bases left unmatched: 6. Per germline, CDR1 WNHNN and CDR2 SYGVQD (reference sequence). The CDR3 length is 14 residues. CDR3 DNA: TGCGCCAGCAGTGAACGACAGGGACGGCAGCCCCAGCATTTT. It yields the protein CASSERQGRQPQHF.

Here the CDR3 reads CASSESAGKNQPQHF. The DNA of the CDR3 is TGTGCCAGCAGTGAATCCGCAGGAAAGAATCAGCCCCAGCATTTT. The chain has TRBV6-4 and TRBJ1-5; D call uncertain. CDR1 and CDR2 from the germline V gene are MRHNA and SNTAGT. The CDR3 consists of 15 residues. V gave up 3 bases and J gave up 4 bases, with 13 bases separating them.

This chain links TRBV30 with TRBJ1-2; D not resolved. The ends were cut back, 2 bases at V and 7 bases at J, with 11 bases in the middle. CDR3 length: 12 residues. Looked up from germline, CDR1 is GTSNPN and CDR2 is SVGIG (reference sequence). CDR3 DNA sequence: TGTGCCTGGAGTCTGGTCTCGGGTGGCTACACCTTC. This encodes CAWSLVSGGYTF.

Here the CDR3 reads CASGFGDGIYGYTF. In DNA, the CDR3 is TGTGCTAGTGGTTTCGGAGATGGAATATATGGCTACACCTTC. The rearrangement joins TRBV12-5 to TRBJ1-2; unclear D gene. V was shortened by 3 bases and J by 5 bases, with 13 bases between the two germline ends. Germline-derived CDR1 and CDR2 are LGHNT and FRNRAP. The CDR3 sequence is 14 residues long. Looking up the rest from reference TRBV12-5 and TRBJ1-2 gives the full variable domain: DARVTQTPRHKVTEMGQEVTMRCQPILGHNTVFWYRQTMMQGLELLAYFRNRAPLDDSGMPKDRFSAEMPDATLATLKIQPSEPRDSAVYFCASGFGDGIYGYTFGSGTRLTVV.

CDR3 in amino acids: CASSLFPSGDNEQFF. The CDR3 coding sequence is TGTGCCAGCAGTTTATTTCCTAGCGGAGACAATGAGCAGTTCTTC. The J gene is TRBJ2-1, the V gene TRBV27, with 7 bases fitting TRBD2. The ends lost 1 base at V and 5 bases at J; junction bases unmatched: 5. Germline V lookup: CDR1 MNHEY, CDR2 SMNVEV (reference sequence). The CDR3 runs 15 residues.

The CDR3 DNA reads as TGTGCCAGCAGTTTGTGGGGAGCCGAAGCTTTCTTT. Amino acids: CASSLWGAEAFF. The V and J genes are TRBV27 and TRBJ1-1; D ambiguous. Per germline, CDR1 MNHEY and CDR2 SMNVEV (reference sequence). The CDR3 totals 12 residues. V dropped 3 bases and J dropped 8 bases, with 10 bases sitting between them.

J is TRBJ2-7 and V is TRBV27, with 8 bases aligning to TRBD2. J was trimmed by 7 bases and V by 5 bases; bases with no gene match: 10. Germline values: CDR1 MNHEY, CDR2 SMNVEV (reference sequence). The CDR3 contains 14 residues. The CDR3 region is CASSPGLAMGEQYF. CDR3 sequence (DNA): TGTGCCAGCAGTCCCGGACTAGCAATGGGGGAGCAGTACTTC.

The J gene is TRBJ2-1, the V gene TRBV29-1; 11 positions agree with TRBD2. Germline assignment: CDR1 SQVTM and CDR2 ANQGSEA. The CDR3 contains 14 residues. V lost 7 bases, J lost 2 bases, and 4 bases stayed unmatched. The CDR3 is CSAMGLAAYNEQFF. The CDR3 DNA sequence: TGCAGCGCGATGGGACTAGCGGCCTACAATGAGCAGTTCTTC.

The chain combines TRBV29-1 with TRBJ2-5, with 10 bases identical to TRBD2. Germline lookup yields CDR1 SQVTM and CDR2 ANQGSEA. V lost 3 bases to trimming and J lost 4 bases; unmatched junction nucleotides: 5. There are 14 residues in the CDR3. Here the CDR3 reads CSVDGLAGAETQYF. The CDR3 DNA sequence: TGCAGCGTTGACGGGCTAGCGGGAGCAGAGACCCAGTACTTC.

The chain recombines TRBV15 with TRBJ1-2; no definite D call. Germline V gene lookup returns CDR1 LNHNV and CDR2 YYDKDF (reference sequence). Deletions cut 0 bases from V and 2 bases from J, with 7 bases between. CDR3 length equals 14 residues. CDR3 protein: CATSREGGNYGYTF. The CDR3 coding sequence is TGTGCCACCAGCAGAGAGGGCGGGAACTATGGCTACACCTTC. Supplemented by reference TRBV15 and TRBJ1-2, the full variable domain reads DAMVIQNPRYQVTQFGKPVTLSCSQTLNHNVMYWYQQKSSQAPKLLFHYYDKDFNNEADTPDNFQSRRPNTSFCFLDIRSPGLGDTAMYLCATSREGGNYGYTFGSGTRLTVV.

The V call is TRBV9, the J call TRBJ2-3; D may be TRBD2 (6 bases). This CDR3 contains 12 residues. CDR1 is SGDLS and CDR2 is YYNGEE in the germline V gene. V shed 3 bases and J shed 6 bases, with 8 bases lying between them. The DNA of the CDR3 is TGTGCCAGCAGCGGGGGGGAGGATACGCAGTATTTT. Translating gives CASSGGEDTQYF.

This clone came up a few times. A read error may account for a junction end that differs from germline. The gene calls are TRBV7-7 and TRBJ2-5, with a possible D match to TRBD1 (6 bases). The CDR3 extends over 13 amino acids. Germline-derived CDR1 and CDR2 are SSHAT and FNYEAQ (reference sequence). CDR3 sequence: CASSAGTQETQYF. The CDR3 DNA sequence: TGTGCTAGCAGTGCAGGGACACAAGAGACCCAGTACTTC. The whole variable domain, remainder taken from reference TRBV7-7 and TRBJ2-5, is GAGVSQSPRYKVTKRGQDVTLRCDPISSHATLYWYQQALGQGPEFLTYFNYEAQPDKSGLPSDRFSAERPEGSISTLTIQRTEQRDSAMYRCASSAGTQETQYFGPGTRLLVL.

V and J are TRBV5-5 and TRBJ1-4; 7 positions agree with TRBD1. This CDR3 is built from 13 residues. V was clipped by 3 bases and J by 8 bases; unmatched bases: 4. Germline CDR1 is SGHKS and CDR2 is YYEKEE (reference sequence). As DNA, the CDR3 is TGTGCCAGCAGCTGGCGGACAGGCGAAAAACTGTTTTTT. Translation: CASSWRTGEKLFF.

The table lists this clone with a few counts. The chain links TRBV6-5 to TRBJ1-1; no clear D. This CDR3 has 11 residues. CDR1 and CDR2 (germline): MNHEY, SVGAGI. Trimming pared 8 bases from V and 7 bases from J, leaving 11 bases between. CDR3 DNA sequence: TGTGCCAGCGGTTCAAGCCTTGAAGCTTTCTTT. Translated: CASGSSLEAFF.

This clone showed up just once. This chain connects TRBV7-8 to TRBJ1-2, with 8 bases matching TRBD1. Germline CDR1 SGHVS, CDR2 FQNEAQ. V lost 0 bases to trimming and J lost 6 bases; unmatched junction nucleotides: 18. The CDR3 contains 19 residues. The CDR3 region is CASSLAPIFSDRAYDGYTF. CDR3 bases: TGTGCCAGCAGCTTAGCGCCGATCTTTTCGGACAGGGCTTATGATGGCTACACCTTC.

V and J are TRBV7-3 and TRBJ1-1, with D tentatively TRBD1 (5 bases). CDR1 is SGHTA and CDR2 is FQGTGA in the germline V gene. The germline V and J ends were trimmed by 0 bases and 4 bases, with 12 bases remaining between them. The CDR3 runs 15 residues. The CDR3 sequence: CASSLTGGSATEAFF. CDR3 bases: TGTGCCAGCAGCTTAACGGGGGGAAGTGCCACTGAAGCTTTCTTT.

The CDR3 region has the DNA TGTGCCAGTAGTATACTGGCGGGGGATAACACTGAAGCTTTCTTT. Translation gives CASSILAGDNTEAFF. The chain employs TRBV19 and TRBJ1-1, with D possibly TRBD1 on 5 matching bases. V was trimmed by 2 bases and J by 2 bases, leaving 12 bases between them. Germline assignment: CDR1 LNHDA and CDR2 SQIVND (reference sequence). CDR3 length: 15 residues. Filled out from reference TRBV19 and TRBJ1-1, the complete variable domain reads DGGITQSPKYLFRKEGQNVTLSCEQNLNHDAMYWYRQDPGQGLRLIYYSQIVNDFQKGDIAEGYSVSREKKESFPLTVTSAQKNPTAFYLCASSILAGDNTEAFFGQGTRLTVV.

The rearrangement links TRBV28 to TRBJ2-4; D might be TRBD1 (5 bases). Deletions cut 5 bases from V and 0 bases from J, with 20 bases between. The CDR3 totals 18 residues. Germline V gives CDR1 MDHEN, CDR2 SYDVKM. Here the CDR3 reads CASSLSSWGSVAKNIQYF. The CDR3 region has the DNA TGTGCCAGCAGTCTAAGCTCTTGGGGCAGCGTAGCCAAAAACATTCAGTACTTC.

This rearrangement joins TRBV6-1 to TRBJ1-2; D is unclear. CDR1 and CDR2 from the germline V gene are MNHNS and SASEGT. Trimming removed 0 bases from V and 2 bases from J, with 7 bases in between. The CDR3 is 14 amino acids. CDR3 in DNA: TGTGCCAGCAGTGAAGCTGGCGGAAACTATGGCTACACCTTC. This gives the protein CASSEAGGNYGYTF.

This chain connects TRBV5-4 to TRBJ1-1; D is uncertain. Deletions cut 1 base from V and 6 bases from J, with 10 bases between. The CDR3 totals 13 residues. Looked up from germline, CDR1 is SGHNT and CDR2 is YYREEE (reference sequence). DNA of the CDR3: TGTGCCAGCAGCTTGCCGCGGGCCCCTGAAGCTTTCTTT. It is translated as CASSLPRAPEAFF.

V and J are TRBV5-8 and TRBJ2-3, with 8 bases fitting TRBD2. Unmatched junction bases numbered 2, after V lost 0 bases and J lost 2 bases. Germline CDR1 reads SGHTS; CDR2 reads YDEGEE. This CDR3 region has 15 residues. CDR3 sequence: CASSLATSDTDTQYF. The DNA for the CDR3 is TGTGCCAGCAGCTTGGCGACTAGCGACACAGATACGCAGTATTTT.

The chain uses TRBV6-5 and TRBJ1-4, with 7 bases matching TRBD1. V gave up 5 bases and J gave up 3 bases; unmatched junction bases: 6. Germline CDR1 reads MNHEY; CDR2 reads SVGAGI. This CDR3 contains 15 residues. The CDR3 DNA reads TGTGCCAGCAGTACACAGGGGCTGGCTAATGAAAAACTGTTTTTT. Protein sequence: CASSTQGLANEKLFF.

The rearrangement joins TRBV9 to TRBJ1-3; tentative D call: TRBD1 (6 bases). Trimming stripped 3 bases from V and 1 base from J, with 8 bases between. From germline, CDR1 is SGDLS and CDR2 YYNGEE. This CDR3 has 14 amino acids. The CDR3, as DNA: TGTGCCAGCAGCGCGGACAGATCTGGAAACACCATATATTTT. Encoded protein: CASSADRSGNTIYF.

The chain couples TRBV5-6 to TRBJ2-1; perhaps TRBD2 as D (5 bases). This CDR3 has 14 amino acids. V was shortened by 2 bases and J by 2 bases, with 8 bases between the two germline ends. Germline-derived CDR1 and CDR2 are SGHDT and YYEEEE. This CDR3 is CASSLSGTYNEQFF. The CDR3, as DNA: TGTGCCAGCAGCTTAAGCGGAACCTACAATGAGCAGTTCTTC.